A single sample is the source of the 28 T cell receptor beta chains below, sequenced in a study of T-cell reconstitution after alpha-beta-depleted transplantation in children (dated by TCRdb to about 2016). The library came from PCR. The reads were generated on an Illumina HiSeq 2500. Molecular barcoding was employed in the preparation of TCR libraries, with unique molecular identifiers being used to normalize TCRbeta repertoire quantification. In-frame beta chains were kept once TCRdb had trimmed the public reads at Q25 with fastp and called clones with MiXCR. Each CDR3 protein gets just one entry, which takes the most common genes and DNA from the rows behind it. Here the sample has 280,000 or so distinct CDR3 sequences; around 10% occur a single time. In total, the top ten clones hold about a quarter of the sample. The treatment or condition label corresponds to: allogeneic hematopoietic cell transplantation with graft depleted of TCRalphabeta T cells and CD19 B cells.

The sample in question was peripheral blood, obtained 180 days after TCRalphabeta/CD19-depleted stem cell transplant. The receptors come from a male patient under 10 years old who had a stem cell transplant for chronic granulomatous disease, so the T cells may come from the graft donor.

This clonotype was seen only a few times. This rearrangement joins TRBV29-1 to TRBJ2-7; weak D call: TRBD2 (6 bases). The CDR3 length is 15 residues. The V and J ends lost 6 bases and 2 bases respectively, with 20 bases between them. From germline, CDR1 is SQVTM and CDR2 ANQGSEA. Here the CDR3 reads CSVASGDSPTYEQYF. CDR3 DNA: TGCAGCGTAGCCTCTGGGGACTCGCCCACCTACGAGCAGTACTTC.

This clonotype was detected a few times. The chain joins TRBV12-3 or TRBV12-4 to TRBJ2-7; 13 bases fit TRBD2. V dropped 3 bases and J dropped 1; count of bases not matched to a gene: 3. This CDR3 region has 16 residues. CDR3: CASSLTSGRFSYEQYF. CDR3 nucleotide sequence: TGTGCCAGCAGTTTGACTAGCGGGAGGTTTTCCTACGAGCAGTACTTC.

At least ten counts were recorded for this clonotype. The chain employs TRBV4-3 and TRBJ2-7, with D hard to call. Trimming stripped 0 bases from V and 0 bases from J, with 6 bases between. Germline-derived CDR1 and CDR2 are LGHNA and YSLEER. The CDR3 contains 14 residues. The CDR3 DNA reads TGCGCCAGCAGCCAAGAAACAGACTCCTACGAGCAGTACTTC. It yields the protein CASSQETDSYEQYF.

On this clonotype: It is unclear where the CDR3 begins or ends on the DNA, so no DNA is shown, and the CDR3 is as TCRdb lists it. CDR3 in amino acids: CASILGSNQPQHF. The chain links TRBV2 to TRBJ1-5. The CDR3 region is 13 residues in length, termini included. Per the germline V gene, CDR1 is SNHLY and CDR2 is FYNNEI.

On this clonotype itself: This clone may be a read error of a much larger clone one base away. The gene calls are TRBV27 and TRBJ2-4; TRBD1 agrees at 10 bases. After removal of 6 bases from V and 11 bases from J, the junction contained 13 bases not matched to a gene. CDR1 is MNHEY, CDR2 SMNVEV, per germline (reference sequence). This CDR3 is 15 amino acids long. As DNA, the CDR3 is TGTGCCAGCAGCCCCGGGACAGGGGCTTTGGGAGTTCAGTACTTC. It encodes CASSPGTGALGVQYF.

The table lists this clonotype with many counts. The V call is TRBV5-1, the J call TRBJ2-7; possible D gene TRBD2, 6 bases. Looked up from germline, CDR1 is SGHRS and CDR2 is YFSETQ. Trimming cost V 4 bases and J 10 bases, with 24 bases left between them. This CDR3 is 15 amino acids long. The CDR3 DNA is TGCGCCAGCAGCCTCCAGACTCAGGACCCGCGGGATCAGTACTTC. It codes for CASSLQTQDPRDQYF.

At least ten counts were recorded for this clonotype. This chain joins TRBV6-5 and TRBJ1-3; D call uncertain. The V end lost 2 bases, the J end lost 10 bases, and 6 bases lay between the germline ends. Germline V gene lookup returns CDR1 MNHEY and CDR2 SVGAGI. The CDR3 consists of 11 residues. CDR3 bases: TGTGCCAGCAGTTACCGAGGGACCATATATTTT. This sequence encodes CASSYRGTIYF.

The chain uses TRBV13 and TRBJ2-7; 7 nucleotides agree with TRBD2. Germline CDR1 PRHDT, CDR2 FYEKMQ (reference sequence). CDR3 size: 14 residues. Trimming took 5 bases from V and 4 from J; bases not matched to a gene: 8. The CDR3, as DNA: TGTGCCAGCAGCCTCGGGACTAATCGGTACGAGCAGTACTTC. Protein: CASSLGTNRYEQYF. The full variable domain, in which reference TRBV13 and TRBJ2-7 provide the parts outside the CDR3, is AAGVIQSPRHLIKEKRETATLKCYPIPRHDTVYWYQQGPGQDPQFLISFYEKMQSDKGSIPDRFSAQQFSDYHSELNMSSLELGDSALYFCASSLGTNRYEQYFGPGTRLTVT.

The chain is built from TRBV20-1 and TRBJ2-1; 8 nucleotides agree with TRBD1. Losses at the gene ends were 5 bases for V and 2 bases for J; bases not matched to a gene: 5. The CDR3 is made up of 14 amino acids. Germline CDR1 is DFQATT and CDR2 is SNEGSKA (reference sequence). CDR3 nucleotides: TGCAGTGCTGCGGACAGGGCAACCTACAATGAGCAGTTCTTC. Encoded protein: CSAADRATYNEQFF.

This clonotype was counted ten times or more. This chain connects TRBV29-1 to TRBJ2-1; TRBD2 matches at 10 bases. This CDR3 has 14 amino acids. After removal of 4 bases from V and 6 bases from J, the junction contained 6 bases not matched to a gene. CDR1 is SQVTM and CDR2 is ANQGSEA in the germline V gene. In DNA form, the CDR3 reads TGCAGCGTTGTGAGCGGGGGGGCTGGCAATGAGCAGTTCTTC. It yields the protein CSVVSGGAGNEQFF.

This clonotype was recorded at least ten times. The CDR3 DNA reads as TGTGCCAGCAGCTTCGACAGGGGAGCGCGAAATGAGCAGTTCTTC. Amino acids: CASSFDRGARNEQFF. The V gene is TRBV5-6, the J gene TRBJ2-1; 8 bases are shared with TRBD1. CDR1 is SGHDT, CDR2 YYEEEE, per germline. This CDR3 comprises 15 residues. Trimming removed 2 bases from V and 7 bases from J; junction bases left unmatched: 8.

This clonotype was recorded at least ten times. V gene TRBV7-3 combines with J gene TRBJ2-5; D might be TRBD1 (7 bases). Germline loops: CDR1 SGHTA, CDR2 FQGTGA. The CDR3 loop spans 14 amino acids. Trimming left V 5 bases short and J 4 bases short, with 14 bases between. The DNA of the CDR3 is TGTGCCAGCAGCGTTAACAGGGGAGGAGAGACCCAGTACTTC. Its protein product is CASSVNRGGETQYF.

This clonotype was observed at least ten times. J is TRBJ2-5 and V is TRBV19; 8 bases are a match to TRBD2. The germline V gene encodes CDR1 LNHDA and CDR2 SQIVND (reference sequence). The CDR3 sequence is 17 residues long. The ends lost 2 bases at V and 4 bases at J; junction bases unmatched: 12. The CDR3 region is CASSIIGTRIAGETQYF. As DNA, the CDR3 is TGTGCCAGTAGTATAATCGGGACTAGGATCGCGGGAGAGACCCAGTACTTC.

This clonotype has a count of ten or more. J is TRBJ2-1 and V is TRBV5-4; the D is unclear. The CDR3 runs to 15 residues. Germline V lookup: CDR1 SGHNT, CDR2 YYREEE (reference sequence). Trimming shortened V by 0 bases and J by 0 bases, and 7 bases separated the two germline ends. CDR3 in amino acids: CASSLVISSYNEQFF. The DNA for the CDR3 is TGTGCCAGCAGCTTGGTGATAAGCTCCTACAATGAGCAGTTCTTC.

Comments on this clonotype: A much larger clone differs from this one at a single base, so this may be a read error. The CDR3 does not end in the conserved phenylalanine or tryptophan, so this is likely a read error. CDR3 DNA sequence: TGCAGTGCTCTCAGCCCCATGCGGGAGGGTAGCTCCTACGAGCAGTACATC. Translated: CSALSPMREGSSYEQYI. The chain recombines TRBV20-1 with TRBJ2-7, with TRBD2 identical over 9 bases. The CDR3 covers 17 residues. Germline V gives CDR1 DFQATT, CDR2 SNEGSKA (reference sequence). Germline trimming cut 5 bases from V and 0 bases from J; bases unmatched to any gene: 14.

This clonotype occurred many times. This chain links TRBV12-3 or TRBV12-4 with TRBJ2-1, with TRBD2 matching 15 bases. V shed 5 bases, J shed 12 bases, and the junction held 8 bases outside the gene matches. CDR3 size: 15 residues. CDR3 region: CASSPGTSGGFRQFF. The CDR3 DNA reads as TGTGCCAGCAGTCCCGGGACTAGCGGGGGGTTTCGGCAGTTCTTC.

This clonotype has ten or more counts. The chain has TRBV14 and TRBJ2-5, with 9 positions matching TRBD2. The CDR3 is made up of 16 amino acids. Trimming removed 4 bases from V and 5 bases from J; junction bases left unmatched: 11. Germline V CDR1 and CDR2: SGHDN, FVKESK. The CDR3 region has the DNA TGTGCCAGCAGCCCAAGGTGGCGGGGGGGCATGGAGACCCAGTACTTC. It yields the protein CASSPRWRGGMETQYF.

This clonotype was counted many times. The CDR3 protein is CATSRDLAAGILNEQFF. The CDR3 nucleotides read TGTGCCACCAGCAGAGATCTCGCGGCAGGGATATTGAATGAGCAGTTCTTC. This chain connects TRBV15 to TRBJ2-1, with D perhaps TRBD1 (5 bases). The germline V gene encodes CDR1 LNHNV and CDR2 YYDKDF (reference sequence). V shed 0 bases and J shed 7 bases, with 19 bases lying between them. The length of the CDR3 is 17 residues.

The J gene is TRBJ2-3, the V gene TRBV28; 16 nucleotides match TRBD2. V lost 6 bases, J lost 5 bases, and 8 bases stayed unmatched. The CDR3 sequence is 17 residues long. Germline V gives CDR1 MDHEN, CDR2 SYDVKM. This chain's CDR3 is CASRGGTSGRALDTQYF. The CDR3 DNA sequence: TGTGCCAGCAGGGGAGGGACTAGCGGGAGGGCCTTAGATACGCAGTATTTT.

In its sample, this clonotype was seen many times. V gene TRBV27 combines with J gene TRBJ2-4; D unresolved. V dropped 2 bases and J dropped 0 bases, with 5 bases sitting between them. This CDR3 comprises 14 residues. Germline V gives CDR1 MNHEY, CDR2 SMNVEV (reference sequence). CDR3 residues: CASSLGLAKNIQYF. In nucleotides, the CDR3 is TGTGCCAGCAGTTTAGGCCTAGCCAAAAACATTCAGTACTTC.

This clonotype was picked up many times. V gene TRBV29-1 combines with J gene TRBJ2-7; TRBD2 matches at 14 bases. CDR1 is SQVTM, CDR2 ANQGSEA, per germline. The CDR3 length is 14 residues. Germline trimming cut 7 bases from V and 2 bases from J; bases unmatched to any gene: 4. In DNA form, the CDR3 reads TGCAGCGCTGGGACTAGCGGGAGAGCCTACGAGCAGTACTTC. Translating it yields CSAGTSGRAYEQYF.

This clonotype was counted many times. This chain connects TRBV18 to TRBJ2-3, with TRBD2 identical over 11 bases. V was clipped by 3 bases and J by 4 bases; unmatched bases: 12. The CDR3 runs to 18 residues. Germline CDR1 KGHSH, CDR2 LQKENI. CDR3 loop: CASSPIAGGPGTADTQYF. CDR3 DNA: TGTGCCAGCTCACCCATAGCGGGAGGGCCCGGAACGGCAGATACGCAGTATTTT.

The CDR3 DNA follows: TGTGCCAGCAGAGAAAGGGAGGACAGAATCACCGGGGAGCTGTTTTTT. It is translated as CASREREDRITGELFF. The chain links TRBV21-1 to TRBJ2-2; whether TRBD2, the table's D call, matches the DNA was not checked. TRBV21-1 represents a pseudogene. The CDR3 runs to 16 residues.

The chain is built from TRBV30 and TRBJ2-7, with D possibly being TRBD1 (6 bases). Trimming cost V 3 bases and J 7 bases, with 10 bases left between them. The CDR3 sequence is 11 residues long. Looked up from germline, CDR1 is GTSNPN and CDR2 is SVGIG (reference sequence). The CDR3 region has the DNA TGTGCCTGGAGGTGGGGGCAAGAGCAGTACTTC. Its protein is CAWRWGQEQYF. Combining the CDR3 with reference TRBV30 and TRBJ2-7 gives the whole variable domain SQTIHQWPATLVQPVGSPLSLECTVEGTSNPNLYWYRQAAGRGLQLLFYSVGIGQISSEVPQNLSASRPQDRQFILSSKKLLLSDSGFYLCAWRWGQEQYFGPGTRLTVT.

This clonotype was seen repeatedly, ten times or more. This chain joins TRBV20-1 and TRBJ2-2; TRBD1 matches at 8 bases. V dropped 1 base and J dropped 2; count of bases not matched to a gene: 9. This CDR3 is 17 amino acids long. From germline, CDR1 is DFQATT and CDR2 SNEGSKA (reference sequence). This CDR3 is CSARVKQGAYNTGELFF. As DNA, the CDR3 is TGCAGTGCTAGAGTTAAGCAGGGGGCCTATAACACCGGGGAGCTGTTTTTT.

The chain is built from TRBV11-2 and TRBJ1-5; tentatively, D is TRBD1 (5 bases). The CDR3 sequence is 19 residues long. Germline V gene sequence: CDR1 SGHAT, CDR2 FQNNGV. V was shortened by 1 base and J by 0 bases, with 19 bases between the two germline ends. This CDR3 reads CASSLGRGRTPSSNQPQHF. CDR3 nucleotides: TGTGCCAGCAGCTTAGGGAGGGGCCGCACTCCCTCTAGCAATCAGCCCCAGCATTTT.

This clonotype was observed at least ten times. The chain has TRBV5-1 and TRBJ2-5; D gene uncertain. This CDR3 has 15 residues. Trimming cost V 0 bases and J 4 bases, with 13 bases left between them. Germline CDR1 and CDR2: SGHRS and YFSETQ. The chain's CDR3 is CASSLVPPPGETQYF. The CDR3 DNA is TGCGCCAGCAGCTTGGTCCCACCCCCAGGAGAGACCCAGTACTTC.

This clonotype was picked up many times. This chain connects TRBV21-1 to TRBJ2-7; TRBD1 is taken as the D call from the table, unchecked against the DNA. TRBV21-1 corresponds to a pseudogene. This CDR3 contains 13 residues. The CDR3: CASSKKSLGQQYF. CDR3 sequence (DNA): TGTGCCAGCAGCAAAAAGTCCTTGGGACAACAGTACTTC.